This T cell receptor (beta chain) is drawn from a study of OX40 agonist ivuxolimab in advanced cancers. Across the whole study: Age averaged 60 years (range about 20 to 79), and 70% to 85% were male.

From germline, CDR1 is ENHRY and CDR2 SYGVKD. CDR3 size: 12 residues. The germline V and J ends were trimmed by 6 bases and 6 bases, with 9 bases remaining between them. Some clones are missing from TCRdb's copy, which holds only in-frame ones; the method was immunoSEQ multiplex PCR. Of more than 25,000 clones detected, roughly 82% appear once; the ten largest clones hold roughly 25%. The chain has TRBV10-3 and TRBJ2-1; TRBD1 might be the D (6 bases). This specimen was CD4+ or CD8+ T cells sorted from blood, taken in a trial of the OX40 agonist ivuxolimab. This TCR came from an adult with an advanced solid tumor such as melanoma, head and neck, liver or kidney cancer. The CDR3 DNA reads TGTGCCATCAGAAAACAGGGCAATGAGCAGTTCTTC. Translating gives CAIRKQGNEQFF.